This T cell receptor beta chain was obtained from a study of cytomegalovirus exposure and HLA in healthy donors (dated by TCRdb to about 2017). Study-level background: According to a later analysis, the 120 or so validation repertoires were produced on the same platform as the 600 to 850 repertoires of the first cohort. The aim of the study was to test whether cataloging public T cell receptors could identify signatures of past pathogen exposure. Along with the roughly 700-subject first cohort, a separate validation cohort of roughly 110 different subjects was used. To predict cytomegalovirus infection status, the study combined high-throughput TCR immunosequencing, statistical association of individual TCRs with disease status, and machine learning. On the study overall, not on this receptor specifically: A later analysis found that TCRs clustered in the first cohort also tended to co-occur in the approximately 120 validation repertoires, with 94% of cluster scores above 0. In vitro tests confirmed that a few of the cytomegalovirus-associated TCR beta chains recognize cytomegalovirus antigens. The classifier was reported to diagnose cytomegalovirus status with high specificity and sensitivity in both the original cohort and the validation cohort. Most TCR sequences were observed very rarely across donors, whereas some public TCRs were present in many individuals. In the study, 150 to 200 TCR beta chains were listed as associated with cytomegalovirus. The authors suggested that the approach could potentially be generalized to other disease states and immunological phenotypes. A later analysis lacked HLA typing for the validation cohort, so it scored co-occurrence in that cohort across all 120 or so repertoires.

Donors formed part of the validation cohort, which comprised 120 subjects and was distinct from the first cohort of under 800 subjects. As concerns this clone: The target of this receptor is not known. Base qualities are not recorded, but no much larger clone differs from it by a single base.

At the junction V is shortened by 5 bases and J by 5 bases; bases outside the gene matches: 9. The CDR3 has 15 amino acids, counting the end cysteine and phenylalanine. The read is trimmed to its CDR3 DNA, 45 bases read in frame from base 1. Based on the germline V gene, the CDR1 and CDR2 sequences are SGHTA and FQGNSA. The method behind the library was the immunoSEQ multiplex PCR assay. Per the source publication's procedure: A statistical classification framework was built to diagnose cytomegalovirus status from the catalog of TCR beta chain sequences. Drawn from immuneACCESS, this table holds only the in-frame rearrangements with V and J called that TCRdb kept. Clones are partly lost; checked studies trace under half to an unresolved V gene and leave the rest unexplained. V and J calls and clone size come straight from that table; D and trimming were deduced from the DNA. The sample includes 50,000 to 65,000 clones, with about 96% observed a single time. The ten largest clonotypes hold 1% to 1.5% of the sample.

In this chain, TRBV7-2 is recombined with TRBJ2-5; the central 9 bases match TRBD1. The TCR sequence derives from a woman between 18 and 29 years old in good health and CMV-seronegative. The specimen sequenced was PBMCs. The CDR3 corresponds to CASSRGGQGGETQYF. The DNA sequence is TGTGCCAGCAGCCGTGGGGGACAGGGAGGCGAGACCCAGTACTTC. Reference TRBV7-2 and TRBJ2-5 genes cover what lies past the CDR3, so the full variable domain is GAGVSQSPSNKVTEKGKDVELRCDPISGHTALYWYRQSLGQGLEFLIYFQGNSAPDKSGLPSDRFSAERTGGSVSTLTIQRTQQEDSAVYLCASSRGGQGGETQYFGPGTRLLVL.